Each of the 22 T cell receptor beta chains below was sequenced from the same sample in a study of T-cell memory formation after mild COVID-19. Via MiXCR, TCRdb re-called the 5' RACE reads, giving one row per CDR3 protein. This sample yields 90,000 to 120,000 distinct CDR3 sequences, of which 15% to 20% are seen a single time; about 6% belongs to the top ten. What was sequenced was PBMCs or a T cell subset sorted from them (not recorded which). Source of these receptors: a man between 18 and 35 years old who had mild COVID-19 (a few samples of this study predate the infection). Cell type and time point are not known.

This clonotype has just a few counts. The J gene is TRBJ2-2, the V gene TRBV10-3; no reliable D call. The CDR3 consists of 13 residues. Trimming removed 3 bases from V and 6 bases from J, with 8 bases in between. Germline CDR1 ENHRY, CDR2 SYGVKD. CDR3 region: CAISDHLPGELFF. CDR3 coding DNA: TGTGCCATCAGTGATCACCTCCCCGGGGAGCTGTTTTTT.

The V call is TRBV7-6, the J call TRBJ1-4; D call uncertain. V was shortened by 6 bases and J by 4 bases, with 9 bases between the two germline ends. Germline loops: CDR1 SGHVS, CDR2 FNYEAQ. The CDR3 covers 13 residues. CDR3 coding DNA: TGTGCCAGCAGGAGGGCCCTTAATGAAAAACTGTTTTTT. Protein product: CASRRALNEKLFF.

This chain joins TRBV5-1 and TRBJ2-1; no reliable D call. Trimming removed 5 bases from V and 0 bases from J, with 12 bases in between. CDR1 SGHRS and CDR2 YFSETQ come from the germline V gene. This CDR3 has 15 amino acids. CDR3: CASRQTGSSYNEQFF. Written as DNA, the CDR3 is TGCGCCAGCAGACAGACTGGAAGCTCCTACAATGAGCAGTTCTTC.

This clonotype was seen a handful of times. The chain joins TRBV6-2 or TRBV6-3 to TRBJ2-6; D ambiguous. CDR1 is MNHEY and CDR2 is SVGEGT in the germline V gene. V lost 4 bases and J lost 6, with 7 bases in between. The CDR3 consists of 13 residues. The CDR3 here is CASSLLPANVLTF. The CDR3 DNA is TGTGCCAGCAGTTTACTCCCGGCCAACGTCCTGACTTTC.

This clonotype occurred a few times. The J gene is TRBJ2-1, the V gene TRBV9; D unresolved. The V end lost 0 bases, the J end lost 3 bases, and 7 bases lay between the germline ends. The CDR3 length is 14 residues. CDR1 and CDR2 from the germline V gene are SGDLS and YYNGEE. The CDR3 nucleotides read TGTGCCAGCAGCGTAGGGGCAGACTACAATGAGCAGTTCTTC. Translating gives CASSVGADYNEQFF. Variable domain in full (rest from reference TRBV9 and TRBJ2-1): DSGVTQTPKHLITATGQRVTLRCSPRSGDLSVYWYQQSLDQGLQFLIQYYNGEERAKGNILERFSAQQFPDLHSELNLSSLELGDSALYFCASSVGADYNEQFFGPGTRLTVL.

This chain joins TRBV7-9 and TRBJ2-1, with 7 positions matching TRBD1. This CDR3 comprises 11 residues. The germline gives CDR1 SEHNR, CDR2 FQNEAQ (reference sequence). J lost 9 bases, V lost 6 bases, and 2 bases had no gene match. DNA for the CDR3: TGTGCCAGCAGTGACAGGGCTGAGCAGTTCTTC. It specifies CASSDRAEQFF.

This clonotype was counted between two and nine times. The gene calls are TRBV11-2 and TRBJ1-1; D is unresolved. The CDR3 consists of 12 residues. Germline V gives CDR1 SGHAT, CDR2 FQNNGV. V lost 4 bases to trimming and J lost 10 bases, with 13 bases between them. CDR3 coding DNA: TGTGCCAGCAGCTCCTCCCAGGTCCGAGCTTTCTTT. Its protein is CASSSSQVRAFF.

V usage is TRBV27 and J usage is TRBJ2-2; D is ambiguous. Germline V lookup: CDR1 MNHEY, CDR2 SMNVEV (reference sequence). V was clipped by 7 bases and J by 7 bases, with 13 bases between them. This CDR3 has 13 residues. This CDR3 is CASTHTGLGELFF. The CDR3 nucleotides are TGTGCCAGCACCCATACCGGCCTCGGGGAGCTGTTTTTT.

This clonotype was observed a few times. The V and J genes are TRBV7-9 and TRBJ2-6; unclear D gene. Trimming removed 2 bases from V and 4 bases from J, with 9 bases in between. There are 15 residues in the CDR3. CDR1 SEHNR and CDR2 FQNEAQ come from the germline V gene (reference sequence). This CDR3 reads CASSLYGTGANVLTF. Here the CDR3 DNA reads TGTGCCAGCAGCTTATATGGAACCGGGGCCAACGTCCTGACTTTC.

This clonotype was recorded once. The gene calls are TRBV18 and TRBJ2-1; 7 nucleotides align to TRBD1. Germline values: CDR1 KGHSH, CDR2 LQKENI. This CDR3 contains 16 residues. V gave up 3 bases and J gave up 1 base; unmatched junction bases: 6. Here the CDR3 reads CASSPPTGKSYNEQFF. CDR3 DNA: TGTGCCAGCTCACCCCCGACAGGGAAGTCCTACAATGAGCAGTTCTTC.

Turning to this clonotype: A junction boundary mismatches the germline segment, possibly from a read error. The chain joins TRBV4-2 to TRBJ2-3, with a weak D call TRBD2 (6 bases). Germline CDR1 and CDR2: LGHNA and YNFKEQ. The length of the CDR3 is 16 residues. The CDR3 DNA follows: TGTGCCATCAGCCAAGTTGGTCGACTAGGCACAGATACGCAGTATTTT. The encoded protein is CAISQVGRLGTDTQYF.

There are a few counts of this clonotype. V gene TRBV10-3 combines with J gene TRBJ2-1, with 9 nucleotides matching TRBD1. The CDR3 is made up of 14 amino acids. Trimming cost V 4 bases and J 6 bases; bases outside gene matches: 4. Germline CDR1 is ENHRY and CDR2 is SYGVKD. The CDR3 reads CAISAGQGSNEQFF. As DNA, the CDR3 is TGTGCCATCAGTGCTGGACAGGGGAGCAATGAGCAGTTCTTC.

The sample holds a few counts of this clonotype. This chain joins TRBV6-5 and TRBJ2-3; possible D gene TRBD2, 5 bases. The germline V gene encodes CDR1 MNHEY and CDR2 SVGAGI. Trimming took 10 bases from V and 2 from J, leaving 13 bases between them. CDR3 size: 13 residues. CDR3 region: CATGAVTTDTQYF. The CDR3 coding sequence is TGTGCCACCGGAGCGGTGACCACAGATACGCAGTATTTT.

In its sample, this clonotype was seen many times. The chain employs TRBV11-3 and TRBJ2-3; 7 bases fit TRBD1. Per the germline V gene, CDR1 is SGHNT and CDR2 is YENEEA. The length of the CDR3 is 16 residues. Unmatched junction bases numbered 9, after V lost 3 bases and J lost 3 bases. CDR3 amino acids: CASSLGRGRGTDTQYF. CDR3 nucleotides: TGTGCCAGCAGCTTGGGAAGAGGCAGGGGGACAGATACGCAGTATTTT.

This clonotype was picked up a small number of times. The genes are TRBV6-1 and TRBJ2-1; D gene uncertain. The V gene lost 3 bases and the J gene lost 11 bases, with 17 bases spanning the gap. CDR1 is MNHNS, CDR2 SASEGT, per germline. The CDR3 is 14 amino acids. CDR3 amino acids: CASSELPFSGKQFF. CDR3 DNA sequence: TGTGCCAGCAGTGAGCTTCCCTTTTCGGGTAAGCAGTTCTTC.

The chain employs TRBV25-1 and TRBJ2-5; possible D gene TRBD2, 5 bases. CDR1 is MGHDK and CDR2 is SYGVNS in the germline V gene. This CDR3 is built from 16 residues. V was clipped by 1 base and J by 5 bases, with 17 bases between them. CDR3 sequence reads: CASSELGRGPKETQYF. CDR3 DNA sequence: TGTGCCAGCAGTGAATTGGGCCGCGGGCCCAAGGAGACCCAGTACTTC. Combining the CDR3 with reference TRBV25-1 and TRBJ2-5 gives the whole variable domain EADIYQTPRYLVIGTGKKITLECSQTMGHDKMYWYQQDPGMELHLIHYSYGVNSTEKGDLSSESTVSRIRTEHFPLTLESARPSHTSQYLCASSELGRGPKETQYFGPGTRLLVL.

A few counts support this clonotype. The chain uses TRBV7-8 and TRBJ2-1, with D possibly matching TRBD2 (5 bases). CDR3 size: 19 residues. V lost 5 bases and J lost 6, with 29 bases in between. The germline V gene encodes CDR1 SGHVS and CDR2 FQNEAQ. CDR3 nucleotide sequence: TGTGCCAGCAGCCACCGGCGAACTACGAGGGTCAACTTCGTCAATGAGCAGTTCTTC. This gives the protein CASSHRRTTRVNFVNEQFF.

V and J are TRBV3-1 and TRBJ1-6; D is undetermined. The CDR3 has 13 amino acids. V lost 4 bases and J 7 bases, leaving 8 bases between the germline ends. CDR1 and CDR2 from the germline V gene are LGHDT and YNNKEL (reference sequence). CDR3 sequence (DNA): TGTGCCAGCAGCCTCCAACGGAATTCACCCCTCCACTTT. Amino acid sequence: CASSLQRNSPLHF.

Written as DNA, the CDR3 is TGTGCCAGCAGCCTGACAGGTGGTCTCTCTGGGGCCAACGTCCTGACTTTC. Translated: CASSLTGGLSGANVLTF. The V and J genes are TRBV14 and TRBJ2-6, with a possible D match to TRBD1 (6 bases). The V gene's germline CDR1 is SGHDN and CDR2 FVKESK. This CDR3 is 17 amino acids long. The V end was cut by 4 bases, the J end by 0 bases, with 13 bases between.

The V call is TRBV7-9, the J call TRBJ1-6; D is ambiguous. The CDR3 is 13 residues long. Germline V gene data show CDR1 as SEHNR and CDR2 as FQNEAQ (reference sequence). The V gene lost 8 bases and the J gene lost 3 bases, with 8 bases spanning the gap. CDR3 nucleotide sequence: TGTGCCAGCGCCGTAGACTATAATTCACCCCTCCACTTT. As protein: CASAVDYNSPLHF.

This clonotype was picked up a small number of times. This chain connects TRBV5-1 to TRBJ2-7; unclear D gene. The V gene's germline CDR1 is SGHRS and CDR2 YFSETQ. V was trimmed by 4 bases and J by 6 bases, leaving 14 bases between them. The CDR3 covers 13 residues. The CDR3 sequence: CASSLFPGSEQYF. CDR3 bases: TGCGCCAGCAGCCTCTTCCCCGGGTCCGAGCAGTACTTC.

This clonotype was picked up a small number of times. The J gene is TRBJ1-6, the V gene TRBV30; 9 nucleotides align to TRBD1. From germline, CDR1 is GTSNPN and CDR2 SVGIG (reference sequence). V lost 5 bases, J lost 1 base, and 6 bases stayed unmatched. The CDR3 runs to 16 residues. CDR3 sequence reads: CAWGGQGGSYNSPLHF. In nucleotides, the CDR3 is TGTGCCTGGGGGGGACAGGGAGGGTCCTATAATTCACCCCTCCACTTT.